A single sample is the source of the 21 T cell receptor beta chains below, sequenced in a study of T cell clusters in autoimmune cytopenias. TRB was amplified by touch-down multiplex PCR, primer pools A and B combined. TCRdb reprocessed the multiplex PCR reads and keeps a single row for each CDR3 protein, giving no DNA. The ten most abundant clones cover 25% to 30% of a sample with 2,000 to 3,000 distinct CDR3 sequences. Each sample's input was roughly 250 ng genomic DNA, 38,000 or so genome equivalents. Material for sequencing was peripheral blood. These receptors all stem from a human donor with an autoimmune cytopenia or autoimmune hepatitis (not recorded which).

This clonotype is identified as medium-sized from frequency. J is TRBJ2-1 and V is TRBV11-2; the D call of TRBD1 rests on TCRdb alone, since no DNA is present to check it. Per germline, CDR1 SGHAT and CDR2 FQNNGV. This CDR3 has 13 residues. CDR3 sequence reads: CASSNQGYNEQFF.

The rearrangement joins TRBV7-2 to TRBJ1-3; TCRdb's D gene call, TRBD1, goes unchecked for lack of DNA. Germline lookup yields CDR1 SGHTA and CDR2 FQGNSA. The CDR3 contains 16 residues. The CDR3 spells CASSALQGVSGNTIYF.

The genes are TRBV5-1 and TRBJ2-1. CDR3 size: 12 residues. The germline CDR1 and CDR2 sequences are SGHRS and YFSETQ. The chain's CDR3 is CASSFSSNEQFF. Using reference TRBV5-1 and TRBJ2-1 for the parts outside the CDR3, the full variable domain is KAGVTQTPRYLIKTRGQQVTLSCSPISGHRSVSWYQQTPGQGLQFLFEYFSETQRNKGNFPGRFSGRQFSNSRSEMNVSTLELGDSALYLCASSFSSNEQFFGPGTRLTVL.

This clonotype is deemed medium-sized by its frequency. V is TRBV19 and J is TRBJ1-2. The CDR3 loop spans 12 amino acids. The germline CDR1 and CDR2 sequences are LNHDA and SQIVND (reference sequence). The CDR3 here is CASSIAPFGYTF.

According to its frequency, this clonotype is medium-sized (0.01 to 0.1%). The V gene is TRBV6-5, the J gene TRBJ2-2; TCRdb returns TRBD1, unconfirmable since there is no DNA. Germline lookup yields CDR1 MNHEY and CDR2 SVGAGI. The CDR3 contains 15 residues. The CDR3 spells CASTLGQVNTGELFF.

This clonotype is identified as medium-sized from frequency. The gene calls are TRBV6-1 and TRBJ1-4; TCRdb reports TRBD1, a call that lacks DNA to check it against. The CDR3 covers 15 residues. The germline CDR1 and CDR2 sequences are MNHNS and SASEGT. CDR3 in amino acids: CASSETLTRAEKLFF.

By frequency, this clonotype registers medium-sized. The chain has TRBV24-1 and TRBJ2-1; the D gene TCRdb calls, TRBD1, cannot be checked with no DNA. The CDR3 runs to 14 residues. CDR1 is KGHDR, CDR2 SFDVKD, per germline. The CDR3 spells CATSGWTGVNEQFF.

This clonotype is deemed medium-sized by its frequency. V gene TRBV12-3 or TRBV12-4 combines with J gene TRBJ2-1; the TCRdb D gene call, TRBD1, has no DNA to confirm it. This CDR3 spans 17 amino acids. The CDR3 protein is CASRGAFGAGFVSEQFF.

The J gene is TRBJ1-3, the V gene TRBV7-2; TCRdb's D gene call, TRBD1, goes unchecked for lack of DNA. CDR3 length: 14 residues. Germline V gives CDR1 SGHTA, CDR2 FQGNSA. CDR3 sequence: CASSLPGRGDTIYF. Using reference TRBV7-2 and TRBJ1-3 for the parts outside the CDR3, the full variable domain is GAGVSQSPSNKVTEKGKDVELRCDPISGHTALYWYRQSLGQGLEFLIYFQGNSAPDKSGLPSDRFSAERTGGSVSTLTIQRTQQEDSAVYLCASSLPGRGDTIYFGEGSWLTVV.

The gene calls are TRBV12-3 or TRBV12-4 and TRBJ2-7; TCRdb selects TRBD2, and the lack of DNA leaves this call unchecked. This CDR3 contains 14 residues. CDR3 loop: CASSWTSGSWEQYF.

Measured by frequency, this clonotype is medium-sized. The chain has TRBV7-9 and TRBJ2-1. Germline-derived CDR1 and CDR2 are SEHNR and FQNEAQ (reference sequence). This CDR3 has 14 amino acids. CDR3 in amino acids: CASIFGSSYNEQFF.

This clonotype ranks as medium-sized in terms of frequency. The chain carries TRBV7-6 and TRBJ2-2; TCRdb calls TRBD1, which cannot be checked without DNA. Germline CDR1 and CDR2: SGHVS and FNYEAQ. The CDR3 sequence is 18 residues long. This CDR3 reads CASSHLRATGANTGELFF.

This clonotype registers medium-sized by frequency. This chain joins TRBV19 and TRBJ1-5; lacking DNA, the TRBD1 call made by TCRdb goes unchecked. The germline CDR1 and CDR2 sequences are LNHDA and SQIVND (reference sequence). This CDR3 contains 17 residues. Here the CDR3 reads CASSKNNRALGDQPQHF.

This clonotype is medium-sized by frequency. V usage is TRBV6-5 and J usage is TRBJ1-1; the TCRdb call, TRBD1, lacks DNA for checking. CDR1 is MNHEY and CDR2 is SVGAGI in the germline V gene. The CDR3 contains 15 residues. The chain's CDR3 is CASSYPSQGQGEAFF.

This clonotype is identified as medium-sized from frequency. The gene calls are TRBV27 and TRBJ2-3; TCRdb's D gene call, TRBD1, goes unchecked for lack of DNA. There are 13 residues in the CDR3. Germline loops: CDR1 MNHEY, CDR2 SMNVEV (reference sequence). CDR3 in amino acids: CASRGQGSDTQYF.

This clonotype counts as medium-sized by frequency. CDR3 protein: CASSAASQPGGEQFF. The chain has TRBV19 and TRBJ2-1; TCRdb designates TRBD2, a call that cannot be tested without DNA. From germline, CDR1 is LNHDA and CDR2 SQIVND (reference sequence). This CDR3 spans 15 amino acids.

This chain connects TRBV6-2 or TRBV6-3 to TRBJ2-1; the D gene TCRdb calls, TRBD2, cannot be checked with no DNA. This CDR3 is built from 14 residues. Germline assignment: CDR1 MNHEY and CDR2 SVGEGT. This CDR3 reads CASSFSGGYNEQFF.

According to its frequency, this clonotype is medium-sized. The rearrangement joins TRBV20-1 to TRBJ2-1; TCRdb indicates TRBD2, and absent DNA this call remains unverified. The CDR3 extends over 13 amino acids. The germline CDR1 and CDR2 sequences are DFQATT and SNEGSKA (reference sequence). The CDR3: CSPLLAWTNEQFF.

The chain links TRBV5-1 to TRBJ2-2. In germline, CDR1 is SGHRS, CDR2 YFSETQ. This CDR3 region has 16 residues. CDR3 protein: CASSTHVVVGTGELFF.

This clonotype is called medium-sized (0.01 to 0.1%) based on its frequency. The chain employs TRBV6-1 and TRBJ1-5. Germline CDR1 is MNHNS and CDR2 is SASEGT. The CDR3 is 18 amino acids. CDR3 loop: CASSFPKSKPAPNQPQHF.

By frequency, this clonotype is medium-sized (0.01 to 0.1%). The V call is TRBV27, the J call TRBJ1-5. The germline CDR1 and CDR2 sequences are MNHEY and SMNVEV (reference sequence). The CDR3 loop spans 13 amino acids. The CDR3 is CASSLSEFQPQHF.